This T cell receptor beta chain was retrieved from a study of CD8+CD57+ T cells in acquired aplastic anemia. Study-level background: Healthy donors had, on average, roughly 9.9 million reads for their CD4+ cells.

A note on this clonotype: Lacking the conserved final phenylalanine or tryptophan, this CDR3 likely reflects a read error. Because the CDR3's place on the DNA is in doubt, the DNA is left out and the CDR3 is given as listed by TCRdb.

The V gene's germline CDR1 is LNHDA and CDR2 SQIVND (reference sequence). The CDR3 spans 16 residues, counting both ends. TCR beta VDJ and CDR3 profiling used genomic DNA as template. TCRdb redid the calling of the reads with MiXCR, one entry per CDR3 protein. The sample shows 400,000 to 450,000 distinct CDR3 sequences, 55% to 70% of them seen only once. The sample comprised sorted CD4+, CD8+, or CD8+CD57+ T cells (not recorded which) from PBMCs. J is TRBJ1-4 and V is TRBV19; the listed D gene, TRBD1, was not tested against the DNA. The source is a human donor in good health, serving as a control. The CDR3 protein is CASNEGGGAKNDQYFV.